This T cell receptor beta chain was identified in a study of shared clonotypes between healthy human individuals. The assay was immunoSEQ multiplex PCR, and TCRdb's table has in-frame clones only and misses some. The sample holds approximately 710,000 clones; about 92% are singletons and the top ten take 34%. V lost 3 bases and J lost 2; bases outside the gene matches: 13. Germline values: CDR1 SEHNR, CDR2 FQNEAQ (reference sequence). The CDR3 is 19 amino acids. The sequenced material came from memory CD8+ T cells from PBMCs. Documented subset: CD45RO+ cells pooled with CCR7-negative TemRA cells. V is TRBV7-9 and J is TRBJ2-5; the match to TRBD2 covers 12 bases. The origin of this receptor is a man aged 18 to 30 in good health. Some clones in this sample may be carry-over from other donors' samples. The CDR3 region is CASSFPTSGSSRRQETQYF. CDR3 in DNA: TGTGCCAGCAGCTTCCCGACTAGCGGGAGTTCCCGGCGGCAAGAGACCCAGTACTTC.